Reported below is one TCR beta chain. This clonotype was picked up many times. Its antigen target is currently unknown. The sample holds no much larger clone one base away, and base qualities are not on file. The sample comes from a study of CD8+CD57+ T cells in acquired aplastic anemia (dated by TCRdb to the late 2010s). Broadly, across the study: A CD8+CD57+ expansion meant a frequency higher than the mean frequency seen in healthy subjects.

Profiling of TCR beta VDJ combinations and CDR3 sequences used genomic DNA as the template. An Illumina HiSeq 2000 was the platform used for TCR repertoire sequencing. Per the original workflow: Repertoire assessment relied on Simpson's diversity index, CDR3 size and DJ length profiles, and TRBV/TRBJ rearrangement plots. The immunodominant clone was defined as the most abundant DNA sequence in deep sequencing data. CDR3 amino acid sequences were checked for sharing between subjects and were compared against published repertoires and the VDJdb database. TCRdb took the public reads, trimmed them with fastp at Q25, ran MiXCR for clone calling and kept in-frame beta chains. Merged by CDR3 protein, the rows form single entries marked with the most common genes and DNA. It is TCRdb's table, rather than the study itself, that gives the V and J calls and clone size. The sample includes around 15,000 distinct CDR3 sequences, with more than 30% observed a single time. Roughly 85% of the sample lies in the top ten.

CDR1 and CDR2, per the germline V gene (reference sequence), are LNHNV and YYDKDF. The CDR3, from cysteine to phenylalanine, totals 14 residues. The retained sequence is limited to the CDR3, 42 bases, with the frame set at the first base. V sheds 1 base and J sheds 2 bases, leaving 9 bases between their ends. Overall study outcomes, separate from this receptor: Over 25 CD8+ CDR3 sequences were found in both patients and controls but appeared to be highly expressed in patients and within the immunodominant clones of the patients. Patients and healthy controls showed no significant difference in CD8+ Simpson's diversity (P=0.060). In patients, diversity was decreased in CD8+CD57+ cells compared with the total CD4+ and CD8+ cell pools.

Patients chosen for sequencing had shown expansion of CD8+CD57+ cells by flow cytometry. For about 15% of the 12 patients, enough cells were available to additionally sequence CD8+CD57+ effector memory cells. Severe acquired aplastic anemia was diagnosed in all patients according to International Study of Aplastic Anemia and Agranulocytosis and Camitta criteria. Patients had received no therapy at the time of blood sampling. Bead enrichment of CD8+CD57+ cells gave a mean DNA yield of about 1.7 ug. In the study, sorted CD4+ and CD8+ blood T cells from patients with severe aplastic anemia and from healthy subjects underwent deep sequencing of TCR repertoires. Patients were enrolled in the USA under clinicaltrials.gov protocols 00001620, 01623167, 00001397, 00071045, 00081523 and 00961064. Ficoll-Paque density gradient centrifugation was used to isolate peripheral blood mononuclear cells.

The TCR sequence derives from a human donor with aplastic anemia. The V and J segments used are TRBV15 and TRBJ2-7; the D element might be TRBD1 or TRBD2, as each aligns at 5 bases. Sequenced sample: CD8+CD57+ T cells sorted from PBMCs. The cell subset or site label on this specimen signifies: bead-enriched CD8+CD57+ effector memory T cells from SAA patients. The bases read TGTGCCACCAGCAGAGCTCGGGGACCCTACGAGCAGTACTTC. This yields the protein CATSRARGPYEQYF.